The following is a T cell receptor (beta chain) sequence with its context. These data originate in a study of OX40 agonist ivuxolimab in advanced cancers. Sequencing was performed with immunoSEQ multiplex PCR; in TCRdb, only in-frame clones are kept and a portion is missing. The table has around 84,000 clones, approximately 89% seen once. Autoimmune disease history or systemic immunosuppression barred patients. Between the trimmed V and J ends, which lost 5 bases and 1 base, there was a span of 9 bases. Germline loops: CDR1 SGHAT, CDR2 FQNNGV. This CDR3 contains 14 residues. The input for sequencing was CD4+ or CD8+ T cells sorted from blood, taken in a trial of the OX40 agonist ivuxolimab. The source of this sequence is an adult with an advanced solid tumor such as melanoma, head and neck, liver or kidney cancer. The chain has TRBV11-2 and TRBJ2-1; D gene ambiguous. CDR3 DNA sequence: TGTGCCAGCAGCAGGGATCAGTCCTACAATGAGCAGTTCTTC. It translates to CASSRDQSYNEQFF.